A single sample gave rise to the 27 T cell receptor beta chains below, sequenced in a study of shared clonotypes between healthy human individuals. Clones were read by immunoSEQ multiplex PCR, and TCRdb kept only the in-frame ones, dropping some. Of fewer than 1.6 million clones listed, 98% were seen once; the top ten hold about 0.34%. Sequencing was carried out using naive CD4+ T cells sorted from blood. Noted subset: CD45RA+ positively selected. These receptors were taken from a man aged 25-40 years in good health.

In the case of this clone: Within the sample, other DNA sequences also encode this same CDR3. CDR3: CASSGTSGRNEQFF. The CDR3 DNA is TGTGCCAGCAGCGGGACTAGCGGGAGAAATGAGCAGTTCTTC. This chain connects TRBV27 to TRBJ2-1; TRBD2 aligns across 14 bases. The CDR3 has 14 residues. J was trimmed by 7 bases and V by 6 bases; bases with no gene match: 2. Germline lookup yields CDR1 MNHEY and CDR2 SMNVEV (reference sequence).

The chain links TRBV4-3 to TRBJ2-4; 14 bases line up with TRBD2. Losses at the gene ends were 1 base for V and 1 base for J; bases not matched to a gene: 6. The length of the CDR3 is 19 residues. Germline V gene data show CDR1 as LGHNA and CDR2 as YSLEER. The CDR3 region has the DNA TGCGCCAGCAGCCAAGGCGGACTAGCGGGAGGAGTGGCCAAAAACATTCAGTACTTC. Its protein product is CASSQGGLAGGVAKNIQYF.

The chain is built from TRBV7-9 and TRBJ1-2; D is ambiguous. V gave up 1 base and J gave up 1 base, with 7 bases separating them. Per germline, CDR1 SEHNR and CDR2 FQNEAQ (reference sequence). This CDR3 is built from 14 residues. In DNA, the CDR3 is TGTGCCAGCAGCTTAGGGGTTTATAACTATGGCTACACCTTC. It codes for CASSLGVYNYGYTF.

The CDR3 sequence is CASSPPGGRELFF. The DNA of the CDR3 is TGTGCCAGCAGTCCCCCAGGGGGCAGGGAGCTGTTTTTT. The chain couples TRBV25-1 to TRBJ2-2; 8 bases match TRBD1. V lost 5 bases to trimming and J lost 9 bases; unmatched junction nucleotides: 5. Germline CDR1 and CDR2: MGHDK and SYGVNS. The CDR3 extends over 13 amino acids.

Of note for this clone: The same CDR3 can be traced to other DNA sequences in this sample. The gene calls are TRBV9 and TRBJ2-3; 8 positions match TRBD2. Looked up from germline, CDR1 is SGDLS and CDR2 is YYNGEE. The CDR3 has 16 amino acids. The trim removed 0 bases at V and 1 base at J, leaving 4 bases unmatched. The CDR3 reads CASSVEGRGGTDTQYF. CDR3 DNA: TGTGCCAGCAGCGTAGAAGGGCGGGGGGGCACAGATACGCAGTATTTT. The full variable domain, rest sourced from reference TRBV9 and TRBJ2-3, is DSGVTQTPKHLITATGQRVTLRCSPRSGDLSVYWYQQSLDQGLQFLIQYYNGEERAKGNILERFSAQQFPDLHSELNLSSLELGDSALYFCASSVEGRGGTDTQYFGPGTRLTVL.

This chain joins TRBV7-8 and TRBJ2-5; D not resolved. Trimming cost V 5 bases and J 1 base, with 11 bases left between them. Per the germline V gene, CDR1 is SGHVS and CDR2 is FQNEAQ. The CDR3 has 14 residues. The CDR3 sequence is CASSSRRIQETQYF. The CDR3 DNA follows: TGTGCCAGCAGCAGTAGACGGATCCAAGAGACCCAGTACTTC.

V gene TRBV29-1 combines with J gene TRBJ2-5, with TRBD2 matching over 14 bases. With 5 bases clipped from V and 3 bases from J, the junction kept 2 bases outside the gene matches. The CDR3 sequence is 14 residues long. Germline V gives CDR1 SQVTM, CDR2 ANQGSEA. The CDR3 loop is CSVPGLAGEETQYF. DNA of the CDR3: TGCAGCGTTCCGGGACTAGCGGGAGAAGAGACCCAGTACTTC.

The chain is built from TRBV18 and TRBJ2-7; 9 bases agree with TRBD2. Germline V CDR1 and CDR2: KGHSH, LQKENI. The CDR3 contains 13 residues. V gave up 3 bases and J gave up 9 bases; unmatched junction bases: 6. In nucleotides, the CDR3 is TGTGCCAGCTCACCTCCGGGACTAGCAGGGCAGTACTTC. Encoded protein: CASSPPGLAGQYF.

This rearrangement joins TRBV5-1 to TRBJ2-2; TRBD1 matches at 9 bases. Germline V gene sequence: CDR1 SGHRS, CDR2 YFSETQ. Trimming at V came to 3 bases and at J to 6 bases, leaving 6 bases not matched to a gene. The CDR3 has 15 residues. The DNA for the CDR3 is TGCGCCAGCAGCTCTCACAGGGGGCGCCCCGGGGAGCTGTTTTTT. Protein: CASSSHRGRPGELFF. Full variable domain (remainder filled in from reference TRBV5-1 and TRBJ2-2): KAGVTQTPRYLIKTRGQQVTLSCSPISGHRSVSWYQQTPGQGLQFLFEYFSETQRNKGNFPGRFSGRQFSNSRSEMNVSTLELGDSALYLCASSSHRGRPGELFFGEGSRLTVL.

CDR3 sequence reads: CASSSRGGMNTEAFF. In DNA, the CDR3 is TGTGCCAGCAGCTCCCGCGGCGGAATGAACACTGAAGCTTTCTTT. The chain is built from TRBV7-9 and TRBJ1-1, with D unresolved. The CDR3 runs 15 residues. V was trimmed by 4 bases and J by 0 bases, leaving 12 bases between them. Germline V gives CDR1 SEHNR, CDR2 FQNEAQ (reference sequence).

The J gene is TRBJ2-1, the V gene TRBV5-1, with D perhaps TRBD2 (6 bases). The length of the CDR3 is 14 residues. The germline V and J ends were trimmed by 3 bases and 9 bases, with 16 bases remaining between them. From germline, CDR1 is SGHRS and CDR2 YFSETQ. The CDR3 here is CASSSGTSETEQFF. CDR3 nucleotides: TGCGCCAGCAGCTCCGGGACTTCAGAGACTGAGCAGTTCTTC.

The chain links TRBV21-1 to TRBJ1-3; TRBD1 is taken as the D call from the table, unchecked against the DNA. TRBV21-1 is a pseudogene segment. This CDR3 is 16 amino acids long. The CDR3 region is CASSKATGGRGNTIYF. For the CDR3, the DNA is TGTGCCAGCAGCAAAGCGACAGGGGGCCGGGGAAACACCATATATTTT.

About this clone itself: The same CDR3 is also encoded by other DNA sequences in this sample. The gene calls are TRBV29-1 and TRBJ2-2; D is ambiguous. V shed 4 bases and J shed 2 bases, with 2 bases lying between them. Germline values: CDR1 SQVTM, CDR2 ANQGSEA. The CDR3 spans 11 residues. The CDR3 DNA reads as TGCAGCGTTGGAAACACCGGGGAGCTGTTTTTT. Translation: CSVGNTGELFF.

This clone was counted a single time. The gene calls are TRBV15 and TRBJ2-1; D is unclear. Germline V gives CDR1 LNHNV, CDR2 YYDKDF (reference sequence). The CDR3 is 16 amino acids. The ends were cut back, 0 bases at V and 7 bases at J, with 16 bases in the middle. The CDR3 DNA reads TGTGCCACCAGCAGAGATAGTCTAGGCCTTTTGAATGAGCAGTTCTTC. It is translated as CATSRDSLGLLNEQFF.

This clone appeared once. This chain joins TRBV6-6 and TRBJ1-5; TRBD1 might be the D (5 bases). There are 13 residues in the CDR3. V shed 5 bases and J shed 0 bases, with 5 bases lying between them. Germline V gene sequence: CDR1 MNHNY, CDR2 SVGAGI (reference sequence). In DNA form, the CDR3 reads TGTGCCAGCAGTAGGGGTAGCAATCAGCCCCAGCATTTT. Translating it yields CASSRGSNQPQHF.

CDR3 DNA: TGTGCCAGCAGCTTGGACGGTAAAGGGAACACCGGGGAGCTGTTTTTT. Translation gives CASSLDGKGNTGELFF. The V gene is TRBV5-4, the J gene TRBJ2-2; no clear D gene. CDR3 length: 16 residues. Germline V gives CDR1 SGHNT, CDR2 YYREEE (reference sequence). Trimming stripped 0 bases from V and 1 base from J, with 10 bases between.

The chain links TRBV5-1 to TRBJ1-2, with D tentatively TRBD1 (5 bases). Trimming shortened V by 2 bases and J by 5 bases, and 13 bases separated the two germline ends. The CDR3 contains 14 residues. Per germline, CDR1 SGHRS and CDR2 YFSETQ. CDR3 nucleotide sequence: TGCGCCAGCAGCTTATCGCCAGGGAAATATGGCTACACCTTC. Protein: CASSLSPGKYGYTF.

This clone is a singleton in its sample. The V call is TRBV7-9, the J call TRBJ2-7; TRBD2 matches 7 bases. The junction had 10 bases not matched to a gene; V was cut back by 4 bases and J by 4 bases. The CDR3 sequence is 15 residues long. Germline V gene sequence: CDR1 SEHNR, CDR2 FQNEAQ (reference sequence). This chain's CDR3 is CASSSLVTSMYEQYF. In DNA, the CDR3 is TGTGCCAGCAGCTCCCTCGTGACTAGCATGTACGAGCAGTACTTC. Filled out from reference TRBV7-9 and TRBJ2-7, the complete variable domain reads DTGVSQNPRHKITKRGQNVTFRCDPISEHNRLYWYRQTLGQGPEFLTYFQNEAQLEKSRLLSDRFSAERPKGSFSTLEIQRTEQGDSAMYLCASSSLVTSMYEQYFGPGTRLTVT.

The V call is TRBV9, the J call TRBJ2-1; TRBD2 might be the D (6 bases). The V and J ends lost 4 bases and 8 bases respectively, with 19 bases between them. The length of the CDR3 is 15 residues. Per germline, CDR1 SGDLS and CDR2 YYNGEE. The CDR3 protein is CASSLRTTLKDEQFF. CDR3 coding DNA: TGTGCCAGCAGCCTCCGGACTACCCTTAAGGATGAGCAGTTCTTC. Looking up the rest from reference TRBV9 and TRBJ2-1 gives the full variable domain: DSGVTQTPKHLITATGQRVTLRCSPRSGDLSVYWYQQSLDQGLQFLIQYYNGEERAKGNILERFSAQQFPDLHSELNLSSLELGDSALYFCASSLRTTLKDEQFFGPGTRLTVL.

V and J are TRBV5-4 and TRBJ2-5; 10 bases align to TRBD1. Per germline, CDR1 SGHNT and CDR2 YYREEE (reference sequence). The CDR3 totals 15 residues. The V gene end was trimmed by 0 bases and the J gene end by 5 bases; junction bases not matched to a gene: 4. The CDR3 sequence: CASSLGTGQGETQYF. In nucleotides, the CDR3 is TGTGCCAGCAGCTTGGGAACGGGACAGGGGGAGACCCAGTACTTC.

The CDR3 region is CASSPEQTYEQYF. For the CDR3, the DNA is TGTGCCAGCAGCCCGGAACAGACCTACGAGCAGTACTTC. The chain has TRBV2 and TRBJ2-7; D is unclear. This CDR3 contains 13 residues. The V end was cut by 6 bases, the J end by 2 bases, with 11 bases between. Per the germline V gene, CDR1 is SNHLY and CDR2 is FYNNEI.

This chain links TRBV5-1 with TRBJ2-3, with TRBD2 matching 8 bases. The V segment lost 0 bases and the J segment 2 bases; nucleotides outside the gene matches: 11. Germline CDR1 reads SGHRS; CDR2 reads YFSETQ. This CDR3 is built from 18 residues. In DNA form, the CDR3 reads TGCGCCAGCAGCTTGGTTGCGGGGGGCACCAGACCCACAGATACGCAGTATTTT. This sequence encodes CASSLVAGGTRPTDTQYF.

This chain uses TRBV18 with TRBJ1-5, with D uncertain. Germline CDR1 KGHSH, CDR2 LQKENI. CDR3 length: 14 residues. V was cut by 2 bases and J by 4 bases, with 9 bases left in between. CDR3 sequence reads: CASSPLSENQPQHF. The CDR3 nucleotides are TGTGCCAGCTCACCATTGTCAGAAAATCAGCCCCAGCATTTT.

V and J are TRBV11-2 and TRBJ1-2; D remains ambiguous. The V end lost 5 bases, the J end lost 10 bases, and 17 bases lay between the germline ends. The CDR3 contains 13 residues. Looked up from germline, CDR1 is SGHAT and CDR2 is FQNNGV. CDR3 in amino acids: CASSPLDGPLYTF. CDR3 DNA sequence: TGTGCCAGCAGCCCCCTCGACGGTCCCCTCTACACCTTC.

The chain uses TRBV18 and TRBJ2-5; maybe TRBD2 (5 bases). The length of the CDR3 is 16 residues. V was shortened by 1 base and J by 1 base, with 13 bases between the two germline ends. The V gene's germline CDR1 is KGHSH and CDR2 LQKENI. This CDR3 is CASSPLRAGSQETQYF. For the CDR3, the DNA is TGTGCCAGCTCACCACTTCGGGCGGGCAGCCAAGAGACCCAGTACTTC. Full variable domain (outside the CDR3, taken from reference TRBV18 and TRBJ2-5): NAGVMQNPRHLVRRRGQEARLRCSPMKGHSHVYWYRQLPEEGLKFMVYLQKENIIDESGMPKERFSAEFPKEGPSILRIQQVVRGDSAAYFCASSPLRAGSQETQYFGPGTRLLVL.

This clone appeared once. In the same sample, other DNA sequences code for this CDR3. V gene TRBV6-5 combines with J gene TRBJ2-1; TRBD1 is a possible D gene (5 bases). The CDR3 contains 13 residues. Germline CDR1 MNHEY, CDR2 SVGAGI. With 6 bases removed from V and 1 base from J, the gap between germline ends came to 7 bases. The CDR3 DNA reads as TGTGCCAGCAGGGGGCGTTCCTACAATGAGCAGTTCTTC. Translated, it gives CASRGRSYNEQFF.

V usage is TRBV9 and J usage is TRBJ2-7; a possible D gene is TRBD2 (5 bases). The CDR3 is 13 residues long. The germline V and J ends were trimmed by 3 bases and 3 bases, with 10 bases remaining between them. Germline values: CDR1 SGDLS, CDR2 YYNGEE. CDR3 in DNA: TGTGCCAGCAGCGCCCGGACTGACTACGAGCAGTACTTC. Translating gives CASSARTDYEQYF.